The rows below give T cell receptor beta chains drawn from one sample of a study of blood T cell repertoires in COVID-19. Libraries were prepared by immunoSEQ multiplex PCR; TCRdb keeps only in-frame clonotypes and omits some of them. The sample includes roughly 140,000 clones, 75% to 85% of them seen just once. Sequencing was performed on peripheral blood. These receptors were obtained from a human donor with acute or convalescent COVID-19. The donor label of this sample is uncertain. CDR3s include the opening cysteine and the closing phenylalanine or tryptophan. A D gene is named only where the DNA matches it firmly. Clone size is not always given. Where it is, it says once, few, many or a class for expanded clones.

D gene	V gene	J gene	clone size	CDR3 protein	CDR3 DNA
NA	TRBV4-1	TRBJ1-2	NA	CASSQGPTPNYGYTF	TGCGCCAGCAGCCAAGGTCCGACACCTAACTATGGCTACACCTTC
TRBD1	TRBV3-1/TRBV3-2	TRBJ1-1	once	CASSYPGGTGETEAFF	TGTGCCAGCAGCTACCCGGGAGGGACAGGGGAAACTGAAGCTTTCTTT
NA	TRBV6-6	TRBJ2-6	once	CASTVWGRGANVLTF	TGTGCCAGCACCGTTTGGGGGCGCGGGGCCAACGTCCTGACTTTC
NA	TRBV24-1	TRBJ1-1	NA	CATSGPDREAFF	TGTGCCACCAGTGGCCCCGACAGAGAAGCTTTCTTT
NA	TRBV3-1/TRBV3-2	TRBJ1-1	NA	CASSQDPGARLAAFF	TGTGCCAGCAGCCAAGATCCAGGGGCCAGGCTCGCAGCTTTCTTT
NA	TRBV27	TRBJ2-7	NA	CASSLSRGPYEQYF	TGTGCCAGCAGTTTATCGCGGGGCCCCTACGAGCAGTACTTC
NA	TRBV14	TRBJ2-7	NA	CASSPGGPHEQYF	TGTGCCAGCAGCCCCGGGGGGCCCCACGAGCAGTACTTC
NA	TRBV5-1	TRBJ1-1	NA	CASSLPHGGKNTEAFF	TGCGCCAGCAGCCTCCCCCATGGCGGGAAGAACACTGAAGCTTTCTTT
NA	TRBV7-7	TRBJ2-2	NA	CASRVTAAGELFF	TGTGCTAGCAGAGTCACTGCCGCCGGGGAGCTGTTTTTT
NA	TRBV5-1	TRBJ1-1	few	CASSLDSLTLRNTEAFF	TGCGCCAGCAGCTTGGACAGCTTGACATTAAGAAACACTGAAGCTTTCTTT
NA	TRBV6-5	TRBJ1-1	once	CASSPGQSTEAFF	TGTGCCAGCAGCCCCGGACAGAGCACTGAAGCTTTCTTT
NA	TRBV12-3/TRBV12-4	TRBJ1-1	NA	CASTRDTTEAFF	TGTGCCAGCACCCGGGACACCACTGAAGCTTTCTTT
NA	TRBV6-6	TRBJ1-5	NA	CASRQPLSGRNQPQHF	TGTGCCAGCAGACAACCCTTATCAGGGAGGAATCAGCCCCAGCATTTT
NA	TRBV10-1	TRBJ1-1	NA	CASSPGTPRGEAFF	TGCGCCAGCAGCCCCGGGACACCGAGGGGTGAAGCTTTCTTT
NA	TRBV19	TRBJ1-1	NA	CASNPRGMNTEAFF	TGTGCCAGTAACCCCAGGGGCATGAACACTGAAGCTTTCTTT
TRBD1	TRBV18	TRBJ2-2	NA	CASSPGTGNTGELFF	TGTGCCAGCTCACCCGGGACAGGGAACACCGGGGAGCTGTTTTTT